Listed here are 24 T cell receptor beta chains from one sample, sequenced in a study of T cell changes during pregnancy in multiple sclerosis. Data came from immunoSEQ multiplex PCR; TCRdb stores just in-frame clones and leaves some out. The sample includes about 40,000 clones, about 95% of them seen just once. The starting material was peripheral blood, obtained in the third trimester of pregnancy. These receptors all come from a female donor with multiple sclerosis, enrolled in a pregnancy study.

The chain has TRBV5-6 and TRBJ2-5, with 8 bases that match TRBD1. The ends lost 0 bases at V and 6 bases at J; junction bases unmatched: 7. The CDR3 totals 15 residues. The germline CDR1 and CDR2 sequences are SGHDT and YYEEEE. CDR3 DNA: TGTGCCAGCAGCTTGGACGGACAGGGTACGAAGACCCAGTACTTC. Encoded protein: CASSLDGQGTKTQYF.

The V gene is TRBV29-1, the J gene TRBJ2-7; D is possibly TRBD2 (5 bases). Trimming left V 4 bases short and J 6 bases short, with 16 bases between. CDR3 length equals 13 residues. From germline, CDR1 is SQVTM and CDR2 ANQGSEA. CDR3 DNA sequence: TGCAGCGTTGGGGAGACATACGGAAGCGAGCAGTACTTC. Amino acids: CSVGETYGSEQYF.

This clone was seen a single time. The gene calls are TRBV15 and TRBJ2-1; 10 nucleotides align to TRBD2. The CDR3 contains 17 residues. Losses at the gene ends were 0 bases for V and 9 bases for J; bases not matched to a gene: 11. Germline V CDR1 and CDR2: LNHNV, YYDKDF (reference sequence). The CDR3 loop is CATSRDFSGRARGEQFF. The DNA for the CDR3 is TGTGCCACCAGCAGAGATTTCAGCGGGAGGGCCAGAGGTGAGCAGTTCTTC.

This clone appeared a single time. The rearrangement joins TRBV20-1 to TRBJ1-6; perhaps TRBD1 as D (6 bases). This CDR3 contains 11 residues. Germline V lookup: CDR1 DFQATT, CDR2 SNEGSKA (reference sequence). V lost 5 bases, J lost 18 bases, and 17 bases lay in between. The CDR3 spells CSAANPGQTHF. As DNA, the CDR3 is TGCAGTGCTGCCAACCCTGGACAGACCCACTTT.

This chain connects TRBV10-3 to TRBJ2-2; TRBD2 matches 11 bases. The ends lost 2 bases at V and 4 bases at J; junction bases unmatched: 6. CDR1 is ENHRY, CDR2 SYGVKD, per germline. This CDR3 is 17 amino acids long. CDR3 in amino acids: CAISEPLTSGTTGELFF. The CDR3 DNA is TGTGCCATCAGTGAGCCCTTGACTAGCGGGACCACCGGGGAGCTGTTTTTT.

V gene TRBV6-1 combines with J gene TRBJ2-1; 12 nucleotides match TRBD2. V was clipped by 7 bases and J by 7 bases; unmatched bases: 8. Looked up from germline, CDR1 is MNHNS and CDR2 is SASEGT. This CDR3 is built from 15 residues. As DNA, the CDR3 is TGTGCCAGCACCAAACTAGCGGGAGGCCTTAATGAGCAGTTCTTC. It is translated as CASTKLAGGLNEQFF.

This chain connects TRBV7-8 to TRBJ1-5, with D tentatively TRBD1 (5 bases). There are 17 residues in the CDR3. V was cut by 2 bases and J by 0 bases, with 14 bases left in between. The germline V gene has CDR1 SGHVS and CDR2 FQNEAQ. CDR3 sequence: CASSLRGRLYSNQPQHF. For the CDR3, the DNA is TGTGCCAGCAGCTTAAGGGGCCGATTATATAGCAATCAGCCCCAGCATTTT. Supplemented by reference TRBV7-8 and TRBJ1-5, the full variable domain reads GAGVSQSPRYKVAKRGQDVALRCDPISGHVSLFWYQQALGQGPEFLTYFQNEAQLDKSGLPSDRFFAERPEGSVSTLKIQRTQQEDSAVYLCASSLRGRLYSNQPQHFGDGTRLSIL.

The chain has TRBV4-1 and TRBJ1-6; D might be TRBD1 (6 bases). Deletions cut 6 bases from V and 9 bases from J, with 24 bases between. Germline assignment: CDR1 MGHRA and CDR2 YSYEKL. The CDR3 is 17 residues long. CDR3 coding DNA: TGCGCCAGCAGTCAATACCCTCTGCAGGGGCGCGGTTCACCCCTCCACTTT. This encodes CASSQYPLQGRGSPLHF.

The rearrangement joins TRBV19 to TRBJ2-1; TRBD1 aligns across 10 bases. V lost 1 base and J lost 6; bases outside the gene matches: 12. The CDR3 has 18 residues. Germline values: CDR1 LNHDA, CDR2 SQIVND (reference sequence). CDR3 loop: CASSIAQIVGDRGNEQFF. The CDR3 nucleotides are TGTGCCAGTAGTATAGCCCAAATAGTCGGGGACAGGGGCAATGAGCAGTTCTTC.

The rearrangement uses TRBV28 and TRBJ1-1; a possible D gene is TRBD1 (6 bases). This CDR3 has 15 amino acids. Trimming shortened V by 3 bases and J by 1 base, and 12 bases separated the two germline ends. Germline V CDR1 and CDR2: MDHEN, SYDVKM. The CDR3 DNA reads as TGTGCCAGCAGTTTGCGGACAGCGTCGAACACTGAAGCTTTCTTT. Protein: CASSLRTASNTEAFF.

This chain connects TRBV5-1 to TRBJ1-3; weak D call: TRBD1 (5 bases). V was clipped by 0 bases and J by 4 bases, with 17 bases between them. The CDR3 has 17 amino acids. CDR1 is SGHRS, CDR2 YFSETQ, per germline. CDR3: CASSLEGPPSAGNTIYF. The CDR3, as DNA: TGCGCCAGCAGCTTGGAGGGGCCGCCGTCGGCCGGAAACACCATATATTTT.

J is TRBJ2-2 and V is TRBV27; 8 positions agree with TRBD1. V was clipped by 6 bases and J by 6 bases; unmatched bases: 9. CDR1 is MNHEY and CDR2 is SMNVEV in the germline V gene (reference sequence). The CDR3 contains 15 residues. This chain's CDR3 is CASRPRDRRSGELFF. The DNA of the CDR3 is TGTGCCAGCAGGCCCCGGGACAGGAGGTCCGGGGAGCTGTTTTTT.

This clone was counted between two and nine times. The chain couples TRBV11-2 to TRBJ2-2, with D hard to call. V lost 4 bases, J lost 0 bases, and 9 bases lay in between. The CDR3 is 15 amino acids. Germline CDR1 and CDR2: SGHAT and FQNNGV. CDR3 in DNA: TGTGCCAGCAGCTCCCGGAGCGCGAACACCGGGGAGCTGTTTTTT. Encoded protein: CASSSRSANTGELFF. The whole variable domain, remainder taken from reference TRBV11-2 and TRBJ2-2, is EAGVAQSPRYKIIEKRQSVAFWCNPISGHATLYWYQQILGQGPKLLIQFQNNGVVDDSQLPKDRFSAERLKGVDSTLKIQPAKLEDSAVYLCASSSRSANTGELFFGEGSRLTVL.

The chain joins TRBV2 to TRBJ2-1; 11 bases map to TRBD2. This CDR3 has 15 amino acids. The ends lost 2 bases at V and 9 bases at J; junction bases unmatched: 6. The germline V gene has CDR1 SNHLY and CDR2 FYNNEI. The CDR3 loop reads CASSETGLAEGEQFF. CDR3 DNA sequence: TGTGCCAGCAGTGAAACGGGACTAGCGGAGGGTGAGCAGTTCTTC. Supplemented by reference TRBV2 and TRBJ2-1, the full variable domain reads EPEVTQTPSHQVTQMGQEVILRCVPISNHLYFYWYRQILGQKVEFLVSFYNNEISEKSEIFDDQFSVERPDGSNFTLKIRSTKLEDSAMYFCASSETGLAEGEQFFGPGTRLTVL.

The chain uses TRBV5-5 and TRBJ2-6; 7 positions match TRBD1. Germline loops: CDR1 SGHKS, CDR2 YYEKEE (reference sequence). This CDR3 comprises 18 residues. V shed 5 bases and J 0 bases; nucleotides not matched to a gene: 11. The CDR3 DNA reads as TGTGCCAGCAGTCAACCCCGACAGGGAATCTCTGGGGCCAACGTCCTGACTTTC. Translated: CASSQPRQGISGANVLTF.

This clone occurred once. This rearrangement joins TRBV4-1 to TRBJ2-3; 11 nucleotides line up with TRBD2. Germline lookup yields CDR1 MGHRA and CDR2 YSYEKL. After removal of 0 bases from V and 6 bases from J, the junction contained 11 bases not matched to a gene. This CDR3 is 18 amino acids long. The DNA of the CDR3 is TGCGCCAGCAGCCAAGAATCACGACTAGCGGGGCTTCAGGATACGCAGTATTTT. It specifies CASSQESRLAGLQDTQYF.

Worth noting for this clone: One junction end does not reproduce the germline sequence, and a read error may be involved. The J gene is TRBJ2-7, the V gene TRBV5-4; no definite D call. CDR3 length: 13 residues. Looked up from germline, CDR1 is SGHNT and CDR2 is YYREEE (reference sequence). The CDR3 DNA reads as TGTGCCAGCAGATTGGACGTTAGCTACGAGCAGTACTTC. Protein sequence: CASRLDVSYEQYF.

The V gene is TRBV6-1, the J gene TRBJ2-4; possible D gene TRBD1, 6 bases. CDR1 is MNHNS, CDR2 SASEGT, per germline. V was clipped by 3 bases and J by 5 bases, with 20 bases between them. The CDR3 has 17 amino acids. CDR3 DNA sequence: TGTGCCAGCAGTGATTCTACCGACAGGCATGGGGAAAACATTCAGTACTTC. Amino acid sequence: CASSDSTDRHGENIQYF.

This rearrangement joins TRBV7-6 to TRBJ2-7; 8 bases fit TRBD1. The CDR3 is 15 residues long. Germline V lookup: CDR1 SGHVS, CDR2 FNYEAQ. J gave up 3 bases and V 5 bases, and 9 bases lay outside the gene matches. This chain's CDR3 is CASSRGGTGDYEQYF. The CDR3 DNA is TGTGCCAGCAGCCGAGGGGGGACAGGAGACTACGAGCAGTACTTC.

The V gene is TRBV28, the J gene TRBJ2-7; 14 bases are a match to TRBD2. This CDR3 is 15 amino acids long. The V and J ends lost 6 bases and 3 bases, in that order; junction bases with no gene match: 4. CDR1 MDHEN and CDR2 SYDVKM come from the germline V gene. Here the CDR3 reads CASSTGTSGSYEQYF. The CDR3 region has the DNA TGTGCCAGCAGCACGGGGACTAGCGGGAGCTACGAGCAGTACTTC. The complete variable domain, with remaining parts taken from reference TRBV28 and TRBJ2-7, reads DVKVTQSSRYLVKRTGEKVFLECVQDMDHENMFWYRQDPGLGLRLIYFSYDVKMKEKGDIPEGYSVSREKKERFSLILESASTNQTSMYLCASSTGTSGSYEQYFGPGTRLTVT.

The CDR3 DNA reads as TGCGCCAGCAGCCTTGCGGAGATTGAAGATACGCAGTATTTT. Encoded protein: CASSLAEIEDTQYF. This rearrangement joins TRBV5-1 to TRBJ2-3, with D unresolved. The length of the CDR3 is 14 residues. V was cut by 4 bases and J by 5 bases, with 14 bases left in between. Germline CDR1 reads SGHRS; CDR2 reads YFSETQ.

The chain uses TRBV6-1 and TRBJ2-7; TRBD2 aligns across 11 bases. The V gene's germline CDR1 is MNHNS and CDR2 SASEGT. The CDR3 extends over 15 amino acids. Germline trimming cut 3 bases from V and 7 bases from J; bases unmatched to any gene: 8. The CDR3 loop reads CASSDQLAGVGEQYF. CDR3 coding DNA: TGTGCCAGCAGTGATCAACTAGCGGGAGTGGGGGAGCAGTACTTC.

The V gene is TRBV2, the J gene TRBJ1-5, with no clear D. Trimming removed 5 bases from V and 0 bases from J, with 23 bases in between. Germline values: CDR1 SNHLY, CDR2 FYNNEI. The CDR3 runs to 19 residues. For the CDR3, the DNA is TGTGCCAGCAGTTCGGAAAGCGAAGTAACCCATTATAGCAATCAGCCCCAGCATTTT. Translated, it gives CASSSESEVTHYSNQPQHF.

The CDR3 reads CASSLSGLGETQYF. The CDR3 coding sequence is TGTGCCAGCAGCTTATCAGGGCTAGGAGAGACCCAGTACTTC. This rearrangement joins TRBV9 to TRBJ2-5, with D perhaps matching TRBD1 (5 bases). V lost 4 bases and J lost 4, with 14 bases in between. Germline assignment: CDR1 SGDLS and CDR2 YYNGEE. This CDR3 is 14 amino acids long.